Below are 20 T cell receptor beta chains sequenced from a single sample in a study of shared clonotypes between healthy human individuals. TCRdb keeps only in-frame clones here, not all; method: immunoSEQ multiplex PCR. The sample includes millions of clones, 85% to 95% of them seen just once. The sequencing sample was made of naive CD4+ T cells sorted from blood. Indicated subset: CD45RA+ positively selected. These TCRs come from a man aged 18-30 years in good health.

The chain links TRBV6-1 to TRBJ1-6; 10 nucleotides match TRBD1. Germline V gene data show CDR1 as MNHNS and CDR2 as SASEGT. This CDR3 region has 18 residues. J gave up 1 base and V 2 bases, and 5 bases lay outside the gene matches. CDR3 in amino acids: CASSEPGTGESYNSPLHF. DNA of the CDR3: TGTGCCAGCAGTGAACCCGGGACAGGGGAGTCCTATAATTCACCCCTCCACTTT.

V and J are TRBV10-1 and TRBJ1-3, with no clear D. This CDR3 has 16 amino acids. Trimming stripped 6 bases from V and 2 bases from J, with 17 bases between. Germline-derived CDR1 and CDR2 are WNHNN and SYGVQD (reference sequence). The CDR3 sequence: CASRLPGCGAGNTIYF. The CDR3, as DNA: TGCGCCAGCAGACTACCGGGCTGCGGAGCTGGAAACACCATATATTTT.

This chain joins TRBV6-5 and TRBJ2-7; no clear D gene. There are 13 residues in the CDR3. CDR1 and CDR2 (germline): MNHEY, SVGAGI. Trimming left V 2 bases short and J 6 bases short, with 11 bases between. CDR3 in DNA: TGTGCCAGCAGTTACGGCCCGTTTGTCGAGCAGTACTTC. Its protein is CASSYGPFVEQYF.

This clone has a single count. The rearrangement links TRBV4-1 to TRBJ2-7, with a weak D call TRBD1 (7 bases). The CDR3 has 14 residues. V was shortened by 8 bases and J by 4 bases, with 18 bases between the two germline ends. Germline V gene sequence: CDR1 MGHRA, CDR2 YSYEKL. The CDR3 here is CASSVIQGTYEQYF. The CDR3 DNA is TGCGCCAGCTCAGTTATACAGGGGACTTACGAGCAGTACTTC.

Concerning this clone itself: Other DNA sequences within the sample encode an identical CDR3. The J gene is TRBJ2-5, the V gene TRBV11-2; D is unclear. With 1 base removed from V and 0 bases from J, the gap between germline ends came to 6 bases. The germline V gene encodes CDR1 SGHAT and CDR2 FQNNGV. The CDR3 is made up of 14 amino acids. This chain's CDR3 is CASSLAGYQETQYF. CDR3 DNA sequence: TGTGCCAGCAGCTTAGCCGGCTACCAAGAGACCCAGTACTTC. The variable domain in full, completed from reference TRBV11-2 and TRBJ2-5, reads EAGVAQSPRYKIIEKRQSVAFWCNPISGHATLYWYQQILGQGPKLLIQFQNNGVVDDSQLPKDRFSAERLKGVDSTLKIQPAKLEDSAVYLCASSLAGYQETQYFGPGTRLLVL.

CDR3 in amino acids: CASSKRNSDTGELFF. CDR3 DNA sequence: TGTGCCAGCAGCAAACGAAACTCTGACACCGGGGAGCTGTTTTTT. The rearrangement uses TRBV21-1 and TRBJ2-2; the table's D call, TRBD2, has no DNA check behind it. TRBV21-1 is listed as a pseudogene. The CDR3 covers 15 residues.

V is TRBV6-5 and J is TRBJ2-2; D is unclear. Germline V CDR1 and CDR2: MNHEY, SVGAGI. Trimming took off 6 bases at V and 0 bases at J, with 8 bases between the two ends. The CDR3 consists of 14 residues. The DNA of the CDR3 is TGTGCCAGCAGGCGGACGTCGAACACCGGGGAGCTGTTTTTT. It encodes CASRRTSNTGELFF.

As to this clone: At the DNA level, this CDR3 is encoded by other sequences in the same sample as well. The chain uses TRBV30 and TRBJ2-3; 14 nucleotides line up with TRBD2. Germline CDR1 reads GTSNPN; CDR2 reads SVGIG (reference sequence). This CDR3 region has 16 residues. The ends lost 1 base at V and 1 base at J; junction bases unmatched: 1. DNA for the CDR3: TGTGCCTGGAGTGCGGGACTAGCGGGGGGCACAGATACGCAGTATTTT. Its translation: CAWSAGLAGGTDTQYF.

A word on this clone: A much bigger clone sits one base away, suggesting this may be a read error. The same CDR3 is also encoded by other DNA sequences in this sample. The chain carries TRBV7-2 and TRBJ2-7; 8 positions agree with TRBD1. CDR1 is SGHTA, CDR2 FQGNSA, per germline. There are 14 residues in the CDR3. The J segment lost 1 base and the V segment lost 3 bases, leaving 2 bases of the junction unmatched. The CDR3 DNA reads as TGTGCCAGCAGCTTGGACAGGGCATCCTACGAGCAGTACTTC. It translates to CASSLDRASYEQYF. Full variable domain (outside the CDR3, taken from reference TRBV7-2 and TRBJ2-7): GAGVSQSPSNKVTEKGKDVELRCDPISGHTALYWYRQSLGQGLEFLIYFQGNSAPDKSGLPSDRFSAERTGGSVSTLTIQRTQQEDSAVYLCASSLDRASYEQYFGPGTRLTVT.

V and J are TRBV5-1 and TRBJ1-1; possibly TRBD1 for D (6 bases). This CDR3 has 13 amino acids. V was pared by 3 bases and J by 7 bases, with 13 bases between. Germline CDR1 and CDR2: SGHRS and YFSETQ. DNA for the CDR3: TGCGCCAGCAGCTGGACAGCAGGAGGTGAAGCTTTCTTT. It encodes CASSWTAGGEAFF. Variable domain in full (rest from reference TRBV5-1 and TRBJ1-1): KAGVTQTPRYLIKTRGQQVTLSCSPISGHRSVSWYQQTPGQGLQFLFEYFSETQRNKGNFPGRFSGRQFSNSRSEMNVSTLELGDSALYLCASSWTAGGEAFFGQGTRLTVV.

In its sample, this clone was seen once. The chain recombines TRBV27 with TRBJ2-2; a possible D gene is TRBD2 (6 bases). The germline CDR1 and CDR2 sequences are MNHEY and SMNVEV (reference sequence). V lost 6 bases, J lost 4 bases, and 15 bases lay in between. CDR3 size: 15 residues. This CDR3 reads CASRREGTSTGELFF. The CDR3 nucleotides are TGTGCCAGCAGGCGAGAGGGGACTTCCACCGGGGAGCTGTTTTTT.

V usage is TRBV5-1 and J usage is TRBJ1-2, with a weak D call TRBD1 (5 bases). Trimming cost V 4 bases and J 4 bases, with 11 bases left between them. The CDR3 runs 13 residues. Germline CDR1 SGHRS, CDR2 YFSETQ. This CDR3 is CASSPGRPYGYTF. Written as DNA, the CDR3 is TGCGCCAGCAGCCCGGGACGGCCCTATGGCTACACCTTC.

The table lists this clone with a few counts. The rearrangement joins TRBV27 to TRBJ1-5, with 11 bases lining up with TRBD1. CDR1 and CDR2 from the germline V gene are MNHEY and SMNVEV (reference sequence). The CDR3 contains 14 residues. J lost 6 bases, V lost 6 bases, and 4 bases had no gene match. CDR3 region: CASSMDRGLQPQHF. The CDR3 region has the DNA TGTGCCAGCAGCATGGACAGGGGGCTTCAGCCCCAGCATTTT.

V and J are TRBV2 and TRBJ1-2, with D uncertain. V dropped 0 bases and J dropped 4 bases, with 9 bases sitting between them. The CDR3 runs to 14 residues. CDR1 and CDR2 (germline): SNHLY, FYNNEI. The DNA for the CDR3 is TGTGCCAGCAGTGAAGCGAGGACCGTCTATGGCTACACCTTC. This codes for CASSEARTVYGYTF.

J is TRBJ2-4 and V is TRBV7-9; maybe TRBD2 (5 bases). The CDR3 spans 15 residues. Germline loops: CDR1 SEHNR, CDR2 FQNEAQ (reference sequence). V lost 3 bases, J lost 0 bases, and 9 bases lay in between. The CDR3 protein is CASSFPGIAKNIQYF. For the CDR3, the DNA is TGTGCCAGCAGCTTCCCGGGGATAGCCAAAAACATTCAGTACTTC.

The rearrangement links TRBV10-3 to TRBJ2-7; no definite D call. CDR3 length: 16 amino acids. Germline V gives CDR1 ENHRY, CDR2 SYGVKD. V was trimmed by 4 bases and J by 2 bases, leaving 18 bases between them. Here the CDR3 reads CAISAEPPSKTYEQYF. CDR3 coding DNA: TGTGCCATCAGTGCAGAGCCCCCAAGTAAAACCTACGAGCAGTACTTC.

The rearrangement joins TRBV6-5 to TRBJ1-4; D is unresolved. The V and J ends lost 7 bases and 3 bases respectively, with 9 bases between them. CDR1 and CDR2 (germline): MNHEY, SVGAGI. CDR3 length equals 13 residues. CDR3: CASTWQPNEKLFF. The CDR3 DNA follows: TGTGCCAGCACGTGGCAGCCTAATGAAAAACTGTTTTTT.

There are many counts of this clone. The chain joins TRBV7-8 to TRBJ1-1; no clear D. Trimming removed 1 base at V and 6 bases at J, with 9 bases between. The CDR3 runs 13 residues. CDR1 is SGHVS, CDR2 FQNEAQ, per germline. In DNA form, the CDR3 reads TGTGCCAGCAGCTTAGGTGAGAAGGCTGAAGCTTTCTTT. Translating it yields CASSLGEKAEAFF. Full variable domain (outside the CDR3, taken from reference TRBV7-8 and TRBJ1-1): GAGVSQSPRYKVAKRGQDVALRCDPISGHVSLFWYQQALGQGPEFLTYFQNEAQLDKSGLPSDRFFAERPEGSVSTLKIQRTQQEDSAVYLCASSLGEKAEAFFGQGTRLTVV.

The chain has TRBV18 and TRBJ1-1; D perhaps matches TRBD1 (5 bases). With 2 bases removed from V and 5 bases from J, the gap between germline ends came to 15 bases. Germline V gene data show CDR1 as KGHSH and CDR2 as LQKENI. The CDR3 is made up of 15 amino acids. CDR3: CASSPNLIEGTEAFF. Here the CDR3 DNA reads TGTGCCAGCTCACCAAACCTCATCGAGGGGACTGAAGCTTTCTTT. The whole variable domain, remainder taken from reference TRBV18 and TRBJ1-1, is NAGVMQNPRHLVRRRGQEARLRCSPMKGHSHVYWYRQLPEEGLKFMVYLQKENIIDESGMPKERFSAEFPKEGPSILRIQQVVRGDSAAYFCASSPNLIEGTEAFFGQGTRLTVV.

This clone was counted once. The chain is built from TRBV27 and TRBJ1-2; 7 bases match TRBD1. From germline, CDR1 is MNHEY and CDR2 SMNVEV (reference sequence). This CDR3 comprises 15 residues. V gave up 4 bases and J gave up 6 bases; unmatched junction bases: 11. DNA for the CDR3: TGTGCCAGCAGTTCCGGGGGGACAGATCTGCATGGCTACACCTTC. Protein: CASSSGGTDLHGYTF.